A selection of T cell receptor beta chains follows, all from one sample in a study of CD8 T cells in ankylosing spondylitis. TCRdb reprocessed the 5' RACE reads via MiXCR and lists one record per CDR3 protein. The table includes around 770,000 distinct CDR3 sequences, approximately 12% detected once. The sequenced sample consisted of blood, either unsorted or a sorted T cell fraction (not recorded which). These TCRs come from a male donor with ankylosing spondylitis. CDR3s include the opening cysteine and the closing phenylalanine or tryptophan. The order of the fields is CDR3 DNA, CDR3 protein, CDR3 length, D gene, J gene, V gene, clone size. The D gene is left open where the match is weak. Size values are once, few and many counts, or a class for expanded clones, and some rows have none.

TGTGCCAGCAGACAGTTCTGGGGTGCAGGAAACACCATATATTTT | CASRQFWGAGNTIYF | 15 | . | TRBJ1-3 | TRBV6-1 | .
TGTGCCAGCTCACCACCCAGTGGGGGGTCTGGTTACGAGCAGTACTTC | CASSPPSGGSGYEQYF | 16 | . | TRBJ2-7 | TRBV18 | .
TGTGCCAGCAACCGACAGGGGAGGGACGAAAAACTGTTTTTT | CASNRQGRDEKLFF | 14 | TRBD1 | TRBJ1-4 | TRBV12-3/TRBV12-4 | .
TGTGCCAGCAGTCTACGATCGCACACTCAAGAGACCCAGTACTTC | CASSLRSHTQETQYF | 15 | . | TRBJ2-5 | TRBV28 | few
TGTGCCAGCAGCTTGACTAGCGGGAGGTCAGGCAATGAGCAGTTCTTC | CASSLTSGRSGNEQFF | 16 | TRBD2 | TRBJ2-1 | TRBV7-9 | .
TGCAGTGCTAGAGTCACGGGAGGGATGAATGAAAAACTGTTTTTT | CSARVTGGMNEKLFF | 15 | . | TRBJ1-4 | TRBV20-1 | many
TGCAGCGTTGATGTGGGTACGGGGTACGAGCAGTACTTC | CSVDVGTGYEQYF | 13 | . | TRBJ2-7 | TRBV29-1 | many
TGTGCCATCAGTGGAGGGGCCCGGGCCAACGTCCTGACTTTC | CAISGGARANVLTF | 14 | . | TRBJ2-6 | TRBV10-3 | .
TGTGCCAGCAGCTTTGCGGGAGGGCACGACTACGAGCAGTACTTC | CASSFAGGHDYEQYF | 15 | TRBD2 | TRBJ2-7 | TRBV7-2 | many
TGTGCCAGCAGCTTACTAGCGGGAGGGCCCTCGGCAGATACGCAGTATTTT | CASSLLAGGPSADTQYF | 17 | TRBD2 | TRBJ2-3 | TRBV7-2 | .
TGCGCCAGCAGTGAGTCGATCCCGGGACTAGATTTCACAGATACGCAGTATTTT | CASSESIPGLDFTDTQYF | 18 | TRBD2 | TRBJ2-3 | TRBV10-2 | .
TGTGCCATCAGATCGGACAGGGCGACTGAAGCTTTCTTT | CAIRSDRATEAFF | 13 | TRBD1 | TRBJ1-1 | TRBV10-3 | .
TGCGCCAGCAGCTCCGTAGGACGGTTTTTGAACACTGAAGCTTTCTTT | CASSSVGRFLNTEAFF | 16 | . | TRBJ1-1 | TRBV5-1 | .
TGTGCCAGCAGTGGGGACAGGCGCAATGAGCAGTTCTTC | CASSGDRRNEQFF | 13 | TRBD1 | TRBJ2-1 | TRBV2 | .
TGTGCCAGCAGTTTGGGGCAGGGGTACAAAGCTTTCTTT | CASSLGQGYKAFF | 13 | . | TRBJ1-1 | TRBV28 | .
TGTGCCAGCAGTTTATCGACGGTACAGAGAAATCAGCCCCAGCATTTT | CASSLSTVQRNQPQHF | 16 | . | TRBJ1-5 | TRBV27 | .
TGTGCCAGCAGTCCTAGAAGAACAGGGGCAGGCAATCAGCCCCAGCATTTT | CASSPRRTGAGNQPQHF | 17 | TRBD1 | TRBJ1-5 | TRBV28 | .
TGTGCCAGCACCACAGAATTCAATCAGCCCCAGCATTTT | CASTTEFNQPQHF | 13 | . | TRBJ1-5 | TRBV2 | .
TGTGCCAGCAGCCCCATCGGGTTCAAGCAAGCAGAAGCTTTCTTT | CASSPIGFKQAEAFF | 15 | . | TRBJ1-1 | TRBV7-2 | few
TGCAGTGCACCATCCCGGGACAGGGGGCGAGTGGATACGCAGTATTTT | CSAPSRDRGRVDTQYF | 16 | TRBD1 | TRBJ2-3 | TRBV20-1 | few
TGTGCCAGCAGCTCCCCCCCCGGGACTACCCTCCAAGAGACCCAGTACTTC | CASSSPPGTTLQETQYF | 17 | TRBD2 | TRBJ2-5 | TRBV7-2 | few
TGTGCCAGCAGCTTAGAGGCAGCTAATTCACCCCTCCACTTT | CASSLEAANSPLHF | 14 | . | TRBJ1-6 | TRBV7-2 | .
TGTGCCTTAGTGACTGTCGACTCTGGAAACACCATATATTTT | CALVTVDSGNTIYF | 14 | . | TRBJ1-3 | TRBV30 | few
TGTGCCAGCAGCGTAGGAGCGGCGAGATGGGAGACCCAGTACTTC | CASSVGAARWETQYF | 15 | . | TRBJ2-5 | TRBV9 | .
TGTGCCAGCAGCCAAGTCGTTACAGGGGTCGAGCAGTACTTC | CASSQVVTGVEQYF | 14 | TRBD1 | TRBJ2-7 | TRBV3-1 | few
TGTGCCAGCAGCTTAGCAGGTCCTTACTCCGGAAACACCATATATTTT | CASSLAGPYSGNTIYF | 16 | . | TRBJ1-3 | TRBV7-6 | many
TGCGCCAGCAGCTTGAGCGGGGGGGCGCTTGGAGAGACCCAGTACTTC | CASSLSGGALGETQYF | 16 | TRBD2 | TRBJ2-5 | TRBV5-1 | few
TGCAGCGTTGTAAGGTCGTCTGGAAACACCATATATTTT | CSVVRSSGNTIYF | 13 | . | TRBJ1-3 | TRBV29-1 | few
TGCAGTGCTACCGGGGACAGGCAGGAGACCCAGTACTTC | CSATGDRQETQYF | 13 | TRBD1 | TRBJ2-5 | TRBV20-1 | few
TGCAGTGCTAGAAAGGGTGGAAACACCATATATTTT | CSARKGGNTIYF | 12 | . | TRBJ1-3 | TRBV20-1 | many
TGTGCCAGCTCACCAGGGAGGGGCTTGGGGGATGAGCAGTTCTTC | CASSPGRGLGDEQFF | 15 | TRBD2 | TRBJ2-1 | TRBV18 | .
TGCGCCAGCAGCGGGACAGCTACGAACACTGAAGCTTTCTTT | CASSGTATNTEAFF | 14 | TRBD1 | TRBJ1-1 | TRBV5-1 | .
TGTGCCAGCAGATCTATGAGTTCATTTAGCAATCAGCCCCAGCATTTT | CASRSMSSFSNQPQHF | 16 | . | TRBJ1-5 | TRBV27 | many
TGCAGTAGCTTGACCGAAGTATATGGCTACACCTTC | CSSLTEVYGYTF | 12 | . | TRBJ1-2 | TRBV20-1 | few
TGTGCCAGCAGCCCGACGGCCACTGAAGCTTTCTTT | CASSPTATEAFF | 12 | . | TRBJ1-1 | TRBV11-1 | .
TGCGCCAGCAGTGACGGGATTCGGGAAAAACTGTTTTTT | CASSDGIREKLFF | 13 | . | TRBJ1-4 | TRBV10-2 | .
TGTGCCAGCACGCTTGACTCCTACAATGAGCAGTTCTTC | CASTLDSYNEQFF | 13 | . | TRBJ2-1 | TRBV6-2/TRBV6-3 | .
TGTGCCAGCAGCGGGACTACCTCTGGAAACACCATATATTTT | CASSGTTSGNTIYF | 14 | . | TRBJ1-3 | TRBV6-1 | .
TGTGCCAGCAGCCAAGATATCAGGGAAAATCAGCCCCAGCATTTT | CASSQDIRENQPQHF | 15 | . | TRBJ1-5 | TRBV4-2 | once
TGTGCCAGCAGTAGAACCGGGTTCTATCGGACCCAGTACTTC | CASSRTGFYRTQYF | 14 | . | TRBJ2-5 | TRBV25-1 | few
TGTGCCAGCAGGGACAGGGGGACGAATCAGCCCCAGCATTTT | CASRDRGTNQPQHF | 14 | TRBD1 | TRBJ1-5 | TRBV6-1 | .
TGTGCCAGCAGCGCGATTGGGCCCTACGAGCAGTACTTC | CASSAIGPYEQYF | 13 | . | TRBJ2-7 | TRBV7-2 | many
TGTGCCAGCGTAGGTGGGGCCTCCACCACCCACTCCTACAATGAGCAGTTCTTC | CASVGGASTTHSYNEQFF | 18 | . | TRBJ2-1 | TRBV27 | few
TGCAGCGTTGAGTCTCCCGGGAGTAGTTCCTACGAGCAGTACTTC | CSVESPGSSSYEQYF | 15 | . | TRBJ2-7 | TRBV29-1 | many
TGTGCCAGTAGAGAGACAGGGTTAACCTACGAGCAGTACTTC | CASRETGLTYEQYF | 14 | TRBD1 | TRBJ2-7 | TRBV2 | .
TGCGCCAGCAGCTCTTCCGGGACCGGCGGCGGGGAGCTGTTTTTT | CASSSSGTGGGELFF | 15 | . | TRBJ2-2 | TRBV5-1 | .
TGTGCCAGCAGCCAAGACGACAGGGCGGAGACCCAGTACTTC | CASSQDDRAETQYF | 14 | TRBD1 | TRBJ2-5 | TRBV3-1 | few
TGCGCCAGCCGGACGGGAGGAGGCTTTAATGAGCAGTTCTTC | CASRTGGGFNEQFF | 14 | TRBD2 | TRBJ2-1 | TRBV5-1 | .
TGTGCCAGCATCAATCGGAGACTAGCGGACAATGAGCAGTTCTTC | CASINRRLADNEQFF | 15 | TRBD2 | TRBJ2-1 | TRBV27 | few
TGTGCCAGCAGCATCCTCCCCGGGGCCGCGGGGGGAGAGACCCAGTACTTC | CASSILPGAAGGETQYF | 17 | TRBD2 | TRBJ2-5 | TRBV28 | .
TGCAGTGCTAGAGATCCGGTATACAATCAGCCCCAGCATTTT | CSARDPVYNQPQHF | 14 | . | TRBJ1-5 | TRBV20-1 | many
TGTGCCAGCAGTCCCCGGGGAGCAGCGGAAGAGACCCAGTACTTC | CASSPRGAAEETQYF | 15 | . | TRBJ2-5 | TRBV28 | .
TGCAGTGCTGGGACTAGCGGATTCTCCTACGAGCAGTACTTC | CSAGTSGFSYEQYF | 14 | TRBD2 | TRBJ2-7 | TRBV20-1 | many
TGTGCCAGCAGTCGCCAATTAGGGGGCTATAGAGCGGAGGGGGAGCAGTTCTTC | CASSRQLGGYRAEGEQFF | 18 | . | TRBJ2-1 | TRBV6-1 | many
TGTGCCAGCAGCTTATGGGGTGGCAATTCACCCCTCCACTTT | CASSLWGGNSPLHF | 14 | . | TRBJ1-6 | TRBV7-2 | few
TGCAGTGCTAGATGGCAGCCCTACGAGCAGTACTTC | CSARWQPYEQYF | 12 | . | TRBJ2-7 | TRBV20-1 | once
TGCGCCAGCAGCTTGGCTCGACTAGCGGGTGACGCAGATACGCAGTATTTT | CASSLARLAGDADTQYF | 17 | TRBD2 | TRBJ2-3 | TRBV5-1 | .
TGCAGCGTCATACGGGGCCCGGAAGGCGAAAAACTGTTTTTT | CSVIRGPEGEKLFF | 14 | . | TRBJ1-4 | TRBV29-1 | few
TGTGCCAGCAGTTACTCCGGTATTGAAAAACTGTTTTTT | CASSYSGIEKLFF | 13 | . | TRBJ1-4 | TRBV6-5 | .